These 3 T cell receptor beta chains were sequenced from one sample in a study of identical twins. Via MiXCR, TCRdb re-called the 5' RACE reads, giving one row per CDR3 protein. The sample has 220,000 or so distinct CDR3 sequences; approximately 7% are singletons. These sequences were also reported in another study, on yellow fever vaccine responses in identical twins.

The sample consisted of memory (CD45RO+) T cells sorted from blood. All receptors derive from a woman between 18 and 29 years old in good health.

Ten or more counts support this clonotype. The chain joins TRBV7-2 to TRBJ2-1; D remains ambiguous. Trimming cost V 1 base and J 9 bases, with 7 bases left between them. CDR1 is SGHTA and CDR2 is FQGNSA in the germline V gene. The CDR3 length is 12 residues. The DNA of the CDR3 is TGTGCCAGCAGCTTAGTAGGTGGTGAGCAGTTCTTC. Translation: CASSLVGGEQFF.

This clonotype was counted a few times. A much larger clone is a single base away; this may be a read error. V usage is TRBV12-3 or TRBV12-4 and J usage is TRBJ2-1, with 8 bases lining up with TRBD2. This CDR3 is built from 18 residues. The CDR3 protein is CASCLAPRGGGPYNEQFF. The CDR3 region has the DNA TGTGCCAGCTGTTTAGCTCCCCGGGGGGGCGGTCCCTACAATGAGCAGTTCTTC.

This clonotype appeared a few times. V gene TRBV24-1 combines with J gene TRBJ1-1; D is possibly TRBD1 (5 bases). The CDR3 consists of 13 residues. Germline assignment: CDR1 KGHDR and CDR2 SFDVKD. V gave up 9 bases and J gave up 3 bases, with 13 bases separating them. CDR3 amino acids: CATRGVLDTEAFF. The CDR3 bases are TGTGCCACCCGAGGGGTTTTGGACACTGAAGCTTTCTTT.